The rows below give T cell receptor beta chains drawn from one sample of a study of control samples from healthy donors and cancer patients. Using immunoSEQ multiplex PCR, the repertoire was profiled, and TCRdb retains in-frame clones only, with some absent. The sample has some 94,000 clones; 85% to 90% are singletons. Sequenced material: PBMCs. The source of these receptors is a woman between 50 and 59 years old with colorectal cancer. CDR3s leave out the opening cysteine and the closing phenylalanine or tryptophan.

CDR3aa | v_gene
ASSPPGQGVVAEAF | TRBV5-1
ATSLQGNQPQH | TRBV24-1
ASSPPGTGLNTEAF | TRBV18
ASSDRVETQY | TRBV6-2/TRBV6-3
ASSQEGVRGTEAF | TRBV3-1/TRBV3-2
AHRGGGNQPQH | TRBV6-5
TSSQEGGDNQPQH | TRBV1
ATSRTGEGTDTQY | TRBV24-1
ASKGPGHSTDTQY | TRBV5-6
ASRRQGTGELF | TRBV5-8
AIRFSGGTGELF | TRBV10-3